Following are 30 T cell receptor beta chains from one sample sequenced in a study of regulatory T cells in long-lasting Graves disease. CDR3 regions were amplified by Arm-PCR using iRepertoire HTBI primers to build TCR beta libraries. Via MiXCR, TCRdb re-called the multiplex PCR reads, giving one row per CDR3 protein. The sample has roughly 560,000 distinct CDR3 sequences, about 12% seen once. The time point here: newly diagnosed GD, antithyroid drugs for less than 3 months. TCR sequences were obtained from RNA taken from PBMCs. The same sample was also studied in work on T cells in Graves' hyperthyroidism and ophthalmopathy.

This sample comprised peripheral blood mononuclear cells (PBMCs), obtained at new diagnosis, from a patient treated with antithyroid drugs. These receptors originate from a woman younger than 45 with Graves disease.

A few counts support this clonotype. The chain has TRBV29-1 and TRBJ2-7, with D possibly called TRBD1 or TRBD2 (5 bases each). This CDR3 region has 11 residues. V dropped 5 bases and J dropped 5 bases, with 10 bases sitting between them. The germline gives CDR1 SQVTM, CDR2 ANQGSEA. CDR3 amino acids: CSVYGTHEQYF. In nucleotides, the CDR3 is TGCAGCGTTTACGGGACCCACGAGCAGTACTTC.

This sequence joins TRBV7-2 and TRBJ1-5; D is undetermined. The germline V gene has CDR1 SGHTA and CDR2 FQGNSA. The V end lost 0 bases, the J end lost 0 bases, and 21 bases lay between the germline ends. The CDR3 runs to 20 residues. The CDR3: CASSLAVRPDPRYSNQPQHF. CDR3 nucleotide sequence: TGTGCCAGCAGCTTAGCGGTCAGACCGGATCCCCGATATAGCAATCAGCCCCAGCATTTT.

This clonotype was seen at least ten times. The chain combines TRBV18 with TRBJ1-5; no clear D gene. The germline V gene encodes CDR1 KGHSH and CDR2 LQKENI. The CDR3 totals 14 residues. V shed 3 bases and J shed 0 bases, with 6 bases lying between them. The CDR3 here is CASSPQYSNQPQHF. CDR3 sequence (DNA): TGTGCCAGCTCACCGCAATATAGCAATCAGCCCCAGCATTTT.

This clonotype was seen ten or more times. V is TRBV7-2 and J is TRBJ2-1; TRBD2 matches 7 bases. The CDR3 sequence is 13 residues long. V was pared by 5 bases and J by 6 bases, with 4 bases of the junction left unmatched. Germline V gene data show CDR1 as SGHTA and CDR2 as FQGNSA. The CDR3 loop reads CASSRTSVNEQFF. CDR3 coding DNA: TGTGCCAGCAGCCGGACTAGTGTCAATGAGCAGTTCTTC.

This clonotype was picked up many times. The CDR3 nucleotides read TGTGCCAGCAGCTTCGACAGGGCAGGCGAGCAGTACTTC. As protein: CASSFDRAGEQYF. The V call is TRBV11-2, the J call TRBJ2-7, with 7 bases aligning to TRBD1. V shed 3 bases and J 6 bases; nucleotides not matched to a gene: 5. CDR3 length: 13 residues. Germline values: CDR1 SGHAT, CDR2 FQNNGV.

This clonotype was seen at least ten times. This chain uses TRBV10-3 with TRBJ1-1; possibly TRBD1 for D (5 bases). V was trimmed by 4 bases and J by 8 bases, leaving 11 bases between them. Germline values: CDR1 ENHRY, CDR2 SYGVKD. This CDR3 comprises 12 residues. The CDR3: CAISGGTSEAFF. The CDR3 DNA sequence: TGTGCCATCAGTGGGGGGACTTCCGAAGCTTTCTTT.

This clonotype was seen repeatedly, ten times or more. The J gene is TRBJ2-2, the V gene TRBV11-2; D remains ambiguous. The CDR3 length is 14 residues. CDR1 is SGHAT, CDR2 FQNNGV, per germline. Trimming stripped 4 bases from V and 1 base from J, with 7 bases between. CDR3: CASSSAWNTGELFF. The CDR3 DNA reads TGTGCCAGCAGCTCCGCCTGGAACACCGGGGAGCTGTTTTTT.

Only a few counts were recorded for this clonotype. V is TRBV6-2 or TRBV6-3 and J is TRBJ2-7; either TRBD1 or TRBD2 may supply D (5 bases each). This CDR3 spans 14 amino acids. V was cut by 5 bases and J by 6 bases, with 17 bases left in between. CDR1 MNHEY and CDR2 SVGEGT come from the germline V gene. In DNA form, the CDR3 reads TGTGCCAGCAGTCGTGCTCGAGGGGTGGCCGAGCAGTACTTC. Residues: CASSRARGVAEQYF.

Ten or more counts support this clonotype. The genes are TRBV12-3 or TRBV12-4 and TRBJ1-1; the match to TRBD1 covers 9 bases. This CDR3 contains 14 residues. V gave up 4 bases and J gave up 5 bases; unmatched junction bases: 5. CDR3 residues: CASSWDRARTEAFF. CDR3 bases: TGTGCCAGCAGTTGGGACAGGGCGAGGACTGAAGCTTTCTTT.

This clonotype has a count of ten or more. The chain couples TRBV15 to TRBJ2-5; 7 bases match TRBD1. Germline trimming cut 3 bases from V and 5 bases from J; bases unmatched to any gene: 3. Germline V lookup: CDR1 LNHNV, CDR2 YYDKDF (reference sequence). CDR3 size: 13 residues. CDR3 in DNA: TGTGCCACCAGCAGCGACAGGGTGGAGACCCAGTACTTC. Amino acids: CATSSDRVETQYF.

With respect to this clonotype: A much larger clone sits a single nucleotide away, making a read error possible. The chain has TRBV11-2 and TRBJ2-6, with 7 bases fitting TRBD2. Germline CDR1 SGHAT, CDR2 FQNNGV. V lost 3 bases, J lost 8 bases, and 4 bases stayed unmatched. The CDR3 totals 14 residues. CDR3 nucleotides: TGTGCCAGCAGCTTGGGGGGGGGGACCAACGTCCTGACTTTC. Translating gives CASSLGGGTNVLTF.

This clonotype appeared many times. In nucleotides, the CDR3 is TGTGCCAGCAGCGAGGATAGACAGGGCAATCAGCCCCAGCATTTT. Its protein product is CASSEDRQGNQPQHF. The chain links TRBV2 to TRBJ1-5; weak D call: TRBD1 (6 bases). V lost 6 bases to trimming and J lost 2 bases, with 14 bases between them. CDR3 size: 15 residues. Germline CDR1 and CDR2: SNHLY and FYNNEI.

The sample holds many counts of this clonotype. This rearrangement joins TRBV6-1 to TRBJ2-2; D unclear. This CDR3 region has 14 residues. Germline CDR1 reads MNHNS; CDR2 reads SASEGT. V lost 3 bases and J lost 7, with 12 bases in between. The CDR3 DNA sequence: TGTGCCAGCAGTGATGCGAGTGGGAACGGGGAGCTGTTTTTT. This codes for CASSDASGNGELFF.

This clonotype came up many times. V gene TRBV6-1 combines with J gene TRBJ2-1, with D unresolved. Germline assignment: CDR1 MNHNS and CDR2 SASEGT. V was shortened by 1 base and J by 4 bases, with 14 bases between the two germline ends. CDR3 size: 16 residues. DNA for the CDR3: TGTGCCAGCAGTGAAGTGGGTTGGGCCCGGTACAATGAGCAGTTCTTC. Translated, it gives CASSEVGWARYNEQFF.

The chain carries TRBV12-3 or TRBV12-4 and TRBJ2-7; tentatively, D is TRBD1 or TRBD2 (5 bases each). There are 12 residues in the CDR3. V dropped 4 bases and J dropped 3 bases, with 7 bases sitting between them. In nucleotides, the CDR3 is TGTGCCAGCAGTTGGGGGTTCTACGAGCAGTACTTC. Amino acid sequence: CASSWGFYEQYF.

The CDR3 region is CASSYRGTVYEQYF. In DNA, the CDR3 is TGTGCCAGCAGTTACAGGGGGACTGTCTACGAGCAGTACTTC. The chain combines TRBV6-5 with TRBJ2-7; the D gene could be TRBD1 or TRBD2 (6 bases each). CDR1 is MNHEY and CDR2 is SVGAGI in the germline V gene. The CDR3 runs to 14 residues. The germline V and J ends were trimmed by 2 bases and 3 bases, with 11 bases remaining between them.

The table lists this clonotype with many counts. J is TRBJ2-7 and V is TRBV2; maybe TRBD1 (6 bases). CDR3 size: 14 residues. Germline CDR1 and CDR2: SNHLY and FYNNEI. V gave up 4 bases and J gave up 5 bases, with 15 bases separating them. CDR3 in DNA: TGTGCCAGCAGTGTTTCGACAGGTTTGAACGAGCAGTACTTC. It specifies CASSVSTGLNEQYF.

Many counts were recorded for this clonotype. The genes are TRBV6-2 or TRBV6-3 and TRBJ1-3; D gene uncertain. This CDR3 is built from 14 residues. Trimming left V 2 bases short and J 0 bases short, with 5 bases between. Germline CDR1 reads MNHEY; CDR2 reads SVGEGT. The CDR3 sequence: CASSYAVSGNTIYF. CDR3 sequence (DNA): TGTGCCAGCAGTTACGCAGTCTCTGGAAACACCATATATTTT.

The rearrangement joins TRBV6-2 or TRBV6-3 to TRBJ1-5; D unresolved. V dropped 6 bases and J dropped 0 bases, with 12 bases sitting between them. The CDR3 runs to 15 residues. Looked up from germline, CDR1 is MNHEY and CDR2 is SVGEGT. As DNA, the CDR3 is TGTGCCAGCAGACTGGACGGATATAGCAATCAGCCCCAGCATTTT. It yields the protein CASRLDGYSNQPQHF.

Many counts were recorded for this clonotype. V gene TRBV12-3 or TRBV12-4 combines with J gene TRBJ2-5; perhaps TRBD1 as D (5 bases). V gave up 1 base and J gave up 2 bases, with 14 bases separating them. CDR3 length equals 16 residues. The CDR3 coding sequence is TGTGCCAGCAGTTTAGGGACATCGGTGGCTCAAGAGACCCAGTACTTC. As protein: CASSLGTSVAQETQYF.

This clonotype was recorded at least ten times. This chain uses TRBV7-2 with TRBJ2-7; D possibly corresponds to TRBD1 (5 bases). Germline V gene lookup returns CDR1 SGHTA and CDR2 FQGNSA. Trimming removed 4 bases from V and 2 bases from J, with 9 bases in between. The CDR3 has 13 amino acids. The CDR3 DNA reads as TGTGCCAGCAGCTCCAGGGTAACCTACGAGCAGTACTTC. It encodes CASSSRVTYEQYF.

V and J are TRBV7-8 and TRBJ1-2; possibly TRBD1 for D (6 bases). The CDR3 is 14 residues long. Germline V gene lookup returns CDR1 SGHVS and CDR2 FQNEAQ. V lost 5 bases to trimming and J lost 8 bases, with 18 bases between them. CDR3 loop: CASSPSRGGGGYTF. The CDR3 DNA follows: TGTGCCAGCAGCCCATCTAGAGGGGGAGGCGGCTACACCTTC. Based on the CDR3 plus reference TRBV7-8 and TRBJ1-2, the full variable domain is GAGVSQSPRYKVAKRGQDVALRCDPISGHVSLFWYQQALGQGPEFLTYFQNEAQLDKSGLPSDRFFAERPEGSVSTLKIQRTQQEDSAVYLCASSPSRGGGGYTFGSGTRLTVV.

This clonotype showed up just a few times. V is TRBV7-6 and J is TRBJ2-5, with D hard to call. V was clipped by 1 base and J by 0 bases, with 9 bases between them. CDR1 is SGHVS, CDR2 FNYEAQ, per germline. The CDR3 extends over 15 amino acids. The CDR3 region has the DNA TGTGCCAGCAGCTTAGGTGCTGCAGACCAAGAGACCCAGTACTTC. The encoded protein is CASSLGAADQETQYF. Full variable domain (rest looked up from reference TRBV7-6 and TRBJ2-5): GAGVSQSPRYKVTKRGQDVALRCDPISGHVSLYWYRQALGQGPEFLTYFNYEAQQDKSGLPNDRFSAERPEGSISTLTIQRTEQRDSAMYRCASSLGAADQETQYFGPGTRLLVL.

This clonotype came up many times. This CDR3 is CASSSLGASGKLYTGELFF. DNA for the CDR3: TGTGCCAGCAGCTCCCTCGGAGCGTCGGGGAAGTTATACACCGGGGAGCTGTTTTTT. The chain combines TRBV11-2 with TRBJ2-2; TRBD2 is a possible D gene (5 bases). V lost 4 bases to trimming and J lost 3 bases, with 24 bases between them. This CDR3 has 19 amino acids. Germline V gene data show CDR1 as SGHAT and CDR2 as FQNNGV.

In regard to this clonotype: A much larger clone is a single base away; this may be a read error. The chain links TRBV10-2 to TRBJ1-5, with 8 bases aligning to TRBD1. This CDR3 comprises 13 residues. Germline V CDR1 and CDR2: WSHSY, SAAADI. The DNA of the CDR3 is TGCCCCAGCAGTGGGGACAGGAATCAGCCCCAGCATTTT. This codes for CPSSGDRNQPQHF.

Ten or more counts support this clonotype. The genes are TRBV5-8 and TRBJ2-5; 9 bases are shared with TRBD1. V was pared by 7 bases and J by 5 bases, with 12 bases of the junction left unmatched. This CDR3 has 15 residues. Germline V gene sequence: CDR1 SGHTS, CDR2 YDEGEE. Here the CDR3 reads CASGAGTGYGETQYF. CDR3 DNA: TGTGCCAGCGGAGCAGGGACAGGGTACGGGGAGACCCAGTACTTC. Full variable domain (outside the CDR3, taken from reference TRBV5-8 and TRBJ2-5): EAGVTQSPTHLIKTRGQQATLRCSPISGHTSVYWYQQALGLGLQFLLWYDEGEERNRGNFPPRFSGRQFPNYSSELNVNALELEDSALYLCASGAGTGYGETQYFGPGTRLLVL.

This clonotype was detected many times. This rearrangement joins TRBV12-3 or TRBV12-4 to TRBJ1-1; D is unclear. CDR3 length: 14 amino acids. V was pared by 3 bases and J by 5 bases, with 13 bases between. CDR3: CASSLRRGVTEAFF. The CDR3 DNA reads as TGTGCCAGCAGTTTGAGGCGGGGAGTGACTGAAGCTTTCTTT.

This clonotype was recorded many times. This chain uses TRBV4-1 with TRBJ1-2, with D tentatively TRBD1 (5 bases). CDR1 and CDR2 (germline): MGHRA, YSYEKL. Deletions cut 0 bases from V and 5 bases from J, with 10 bases between. The CDR3 is made up of 14 amino acids. CDR3 loop: CASSQDRAPYGYTF. The CDR3 coding sequence is TGCGCCAGCAGCCAAGACAGGGCGCCTTATGGCTACACCTTC.

This chain links TRBV24-1 with TRBJ2-1, with 11 bases fitting TRBD2. CDR1 and CDR2 from the germline V gene are KGHDR and SFDVKD. This CDR3 spans 16 amino acids. V shed 0 bases, J shed 6 bases, and the junction held 3 bases outside the gene matches. CDR3 amino acids: CATSDLSSGRLNEQFF. In DNA, the CDR3 is TGTGCCACCAGTGATTTGTCTAGCGGGAGGCTCAATGAGCAGTTCTTC.

This clonotype was recorded at least ten times. V usage is TRBV6-2 or TRBV6-3 and J usage is TRBJ2-7; 10 bases are a match to TRBD1. The V segment lost 3 bases and the J segment 4 bases; nucleotides outside the gene matches: 3. This CDR3 spans 14 amino acids. Germline values: CDR1 MNHEY, CDR2 SVGEGT. CDR3 region: CASSYRQGAYEQYF. In nucleotides, the CDR3 is TGTGCCAGCAGTTATCGACAGGGGGCTTACGAGCAGTACTTC.